These 6 T cell receptor beta chains came from one sample sequenced in a study of beta chain features in type 1 diabetes. Study findings and constraints: Shortening of TCRB CDR3s, moderate but significant, appeared in all four CD4+ subsets of Type 1 diabetes patients.

Every isolated RNA sample was fully reverse transcribed, so sequencing captured expressed TCRB transcripts. The data were produced by immunoSEQ multiplex PCR, yet TCRdb's version contains in-frame clones alone and is incomplete. Among about 740,000 clones listed, around 15% were seen once. Their antigen targets remain unknown. Sequencing was carried out using naive CD4+ T cells from blood. Source of these receptors: a man aged 18 to 35 with type 1 diabetes.

This sequence joins TRBV11-2 and TRBJ2-4; D unresolved. Trimming shortened V by 1 base and J by 0 bases, and 13 bases separated the two germline ends. In germline, CDR1 is SGHAT, CDR2 FQNNGV. The CDR3 covers 17 residues. CDR3 sequence (DNA): TGTGCCAGCAGCTTAGTGCCCGGCAGTCTAGCCAAAAACATTCAGTACTTC. It codes for CASSLVPGSLAKNIQYF.

This clone was counted a few times. The chain combines TRBV6-5 with TRBJ2-7, with D perhaps TRBD1 or TRBD2 (5 bases each). Trimming pared 2 bases from V and 4 bases from J, leaving 18 bases between. CDR1 and CDR2 from the germline V gene are MNHEY and SVGAGI. The CDR3 covers 16 residues. CDR3 residues: CASSYTLGDGFYEQYF. CDR3 DNA sequence: TGTGCCAGCAGTTACACCCTTGGGGACGGATTTTACGAGCAGTACTTC.

This clone was seen more than once but under ten times. The rearrangement links TRBV5-4 to TRBJ2-3; 13 bases are shared with TRBD2. Losses at the gene ends were 2 bases for V and 5 bases for J; bases not matched to a gene: 2. The CDR3 contains 15 residues. CDR1 is SGHNT, CDR2 YYREEE, per germline (reference sequence). As DNA, the CDR3 is TGTGCCAGCAGCTTAAGGACTAGCGGGGGAGATACGCAGTATTTT. Encoded protein: CASSLRTSGGDTQYF.

This clone has a handful of counts. The genes are TRBV5-4 and TRBJ1-6; perhaps TRBD1 as D (5 bases). Germline CDR1 reads SGHNT; CDR2 reads YYREEE (reference sequence). Between the trimmed V and J ends, which lost 5 bases and 7 bases, there was a span of 16 bases. The CDR3 is 15 amino acids. DNA for the CDR3: TGTGCCAGCAGAGTTCAAGGGGCAGCAAATTCACCCCTCCACTTT. As protein: CASRVQGAANSPLHF.

The V and J genes are TRBV29-1 and TRBJ2-1, with TRBD1 matching 8 bases. In germline, CDR1 is SQVTM, CDR2 ANQGSEA. The junction had 3 bases not matched to a gene; V was cut back by 6 bases and J by 2 bases. The CDR3 runs 13 residues. The CDR3 sequence: CSVTGGTYNEQFF. In DNA, the CDR3 is TGCAGCGTAACAGGGGGGACCTACAATGAGCAGTTCTTC.

The chain joins TRBV15 to TRBJ1-1, with unresolved D. Trimming cost V 0 bases and J 5 bases, with 7 bases left between them. CDR1 is LNHNV, CDR2 YYDKDF, per germline (reference sequence). This CDR3 is 13 amino acids long. CDR3 protein: CATSRDLETEAFF. Here the CDR3 DNA reads TGTGCCACCAGCAGAGATCTCGAAACTGAAGCTTTCTTT.